The 9 T cell receptor beta chains below come from one sample, sequenced in a study of T cell repertoires in cytomegalovirus infection. MiXCR, applied by TCRdb to the reads, yields one record per CDR3 protein. The table includes a few hundred thousand distinct CDR3 sequences, 9% to 9.5% detected once. Input material: PBMCs. The receptors derive from a human donor in good health (CMV status not recorded). Some clones in this sample may be carry-over from other donors' samples.

This clonotype was seen repeatedly, ten times or more. The rearrangement joins TRBV19 to TRBJ1-5; D unclear. The CDR3 is made up of 15 amino acids. V shed 4 bases and J shed 7 bases, with 17 bases lying between them. Germline lookup yields CDR1 LNHDA and CDR2 SQIVND (reference sequence). The CDR3 protein is CASSRVRETEQPQHF. Written as DNA, the CDR3 is TGTGCCAGTAGTAGGGTAAGGGAAACGGAACAGCCCCAGCATTTT.

This clonotype was recorded at least ten times. The chain has TRBV28 and TRBJ2-5, with a possible D match to TRBD2 (5 bases). Trimming removed 4 bases at V and 6 bases at J, with 18 bases between. The CDR3 totals 15 residues. From germline, CDR1 is MDHEN and CDR2 SYDVKM. Written as DNA, the CDR3 is TGTGCCAGCAGTTCCATGCCCGACGGAGGCAAGACCCAGTACTTC. Amino acid sequence: CASSSMPDGGKTQYF.

Worth noting for this clonotype: A clone one base away is much larger, so this may be a read error. The chain carries TRBV7-3 and TRBJ1-1; D possibly corresponds to TRBD1 (6 bases). Germline CDR1 reads SGHTA; CDR2 reads FQGTGA. CDR3 size: 13 residues. Trimming cost V 8 bases and J 5 bases, with 15 bases left between them. CDR3 amino acids: CASGYTGLTEAFF. DNA of the CDR3: TGTGCCAGCGGCTACACAGGGTTGACTGAAGCTTTCTTT. The complete variable domain, with remaining parts taken from reference TRBV7-3 and TRBJ1-1, reads GAGVSQTPSNKVTEKGKYVELRCDPISGHTALYWYRQSLGQGPEFLIYFQGTGAADDSGLPNDRFFAVRPEGSVSTLKIQRTERGDSAVYLCASGYTGLTEAFFGQGTRLTVV.

This rearrangement joins TRBV23-1 to TRBJ1-1; perhaps TRBD1 as D (5 bases). TRBV23-1 is classed as an ORF, of uncertain function. V was pared by 7 bases and J by 0 bases, with 24 bases between. The CDR3 length is 18 residues. The CDR3 loop reads CASNPWAGPTYLNTEAFF. The DNA for the CDR3 is TGCGCCAGCAACCCGTGGGCGGGGCCTACTTATCTGAACACTGAAGCTTTCTTT.

This clonotype was found a few times. The V call is TRBV6-1, the J call TRBJ2-2, with TRBD2 matching 9 bases. V lost 10 bases to trimming and J lost 5 bases; unmatched junction nucleotides: 8. The CDR3 runs to 14 residues. CDR1 is MNHNS, CDR2 SASEGT, per germline. The CDR3 DNA follows: TGTGCCATCGGTAGCGGGAGAGTAACCGGGGAGCTGTTTTTT. Translated: CAIGSGRVTGELFF.

Many counts were recorded for this clonotype. The genes are TRBV7-6 and TRBJ2-2; D gene ambiguous. Germline CDR1 reads SGHVS; CDR2 reads FNYEAQ. The ends were cut back, 5 bases at V and 0 bases at J, with 16 bases in the middle. The CDR3 totals 17 residues. The CDR3 DNA follows: TGTGCCAGCAGCCCATTTCCGTACCCTTCGAACACCGGGGAGCTGTTTTTT. This translates into CASSPFPYPSNTGELFF.

The rearrangement joins TRBV19 to TRBJ1-5; 8 bases line up with TRBD1. After removal of 2 bases from V and 5 bases from J, the junction contained 8 bases not matched to a gene. In germline, CDR1 is LNHDA, CDR2 SQIVND (reference sequence). This CDR3 has 16 amino acids. For the CDR3, the DNA is TGTGCCAGTAGTATAAGGGGCAGGGGGCTTGATCAGCCCCAGCATTTT. As protein: CASSIRGRGLDQPQHF.

The chain links TRBV19 to TRBJ2-1; 13 bases map to TRBD2. Germline-derived CDR1 and CDR2 are LNHDA and SQIVND (reference sequence). Trimming took 8 bases from V and 4 from J; bases not matched to a gene: 8. This CDR3 region has 16 residues. CDR3 residues: CASGFPGLAGYNEQFF. The CDR3 DNA reads TGTGCCAGTGGGTTCCCGGGACTAGCGGGATACAATGAGCAGTTCTTC.

The chain uses TRBV29-1 and TRBJ2-1; a weak D match, TRBD1 (6 bases). Germline loops: CDR1 SQVTM, CDR2 ANQGSEA. The germline V and J ends were trimmed by 4 bases and 4 bases, with 26 bases remaining between them. This CDR3 contains 18 residues. CDR3 region: CSVGGAPVFGQIYNEQFF. The CDR3 DNA sequence: TGCAGCGTTGGAGGGGCTCCGGTGTTTGGACAGATATACAATGAGCAGTTCTTC.